A single sample is the source of the 8 T cell receptor beta chains below, sequenced in a study of response to subunit inactivated influenza vaccine. TCRdb called the RT-PCR reads again in MiXCR, with one record for every CDR3 protein. This sample has about half a million distinct CDR3 sequences, with around 8% found just once. Sequences were derived from PBMCs from blood, sampled about 23 months after vaccination. The receptors originated from a man between 45 and 75 years old who received an inactivated influenza vaccine.

This clonotype showed up many times. The junction shows a germline mismatch at one end, possibly a read error. The chain links TRBV5-1 to TRBJ2-1; TRBD2 matches 7 bases. CDR1 and CDR2 (germline): SGHRS, YFSETQ. The CDR3 has 12 amino acids. The CDR3 coding sequence is TGCGCCAGCACCTTGGATAGGACTAGAGTGTTCTTC. Translating gives CASTLDRTRVFF.

This clonotype was seen more than once but under ten times. This chain's CDR3 is CASSTQVDTQYF. The CDR3 region has the DNA TGTGCCAGCTCAACCCAAGTGGATACGCAGTATTTT. This sequence joins TRBV18 and TRBJ2-3; D ambiguous. Germline V lookup: CDR1 KGHSH, CDR2 LQKENI. V lost 5 bases and J 6 bases, leaving 9 bases between the germline ends. CDR3 size: 12 residues.

This clonotype turned up a few times. The gene calls are TRBV6-2 or TRBV6-3 and TRBJ1-4; D may be TRBD1 (5 bases). CDR3 length: 15 amino acids. Germline V gene lookup returns CDR1 MNHEY and CDR2 SVGEGT. Trimming removed 2 bases from V and 0 bases from J, with 7 bases in between. This CDR3 reads CASSYAGATNEKLFF. The CDR3 region has the DNA TGTGCCAGCAGTTACGCGGGGGCAACTAATGAAAAACTGTTTTTT.

This chain connects TRBV14 to TRBJ1-6; D is uncertain. There are 13 residues in the CDR3. The germline CDR1 and CDR2 sequences are SGHDN and FVKESK. V was pared by 1 base and J by 7 bases, with 5 bases between. The CDR3 DNA follows: TGTGCCAGCAGCCAAGCAACAAATTCACCCCTCCACTTT. Protein sequence: CASSQATNSPLHF.

This clonotype was counted ten times or more. V usage is TRBV7-8 and J usage is TRBJ2-1, with TRBD2 identical over 9 bases. CDR3 length equals 16 residues. CDR1 and CDR2 from the germline V gene are SGHVS and FQNEAQ. Unmatched junction bases numbered 8, after V lost 6 bases and J lost 2 bases. The CDR3 is CASRTPGLAAYNEQFF. The CDR3 DNA reads as TGTGCCAGCAGGACGCCGGGACTAGCTGCCTACAATGAGCAGTTCTTC. Filled out from reference TRBV7-8 and TRBJ2-1, the complete variable domain reads GAGVSQSPRYKVAKRGQDVALRCDPISGHVSLFWYQQALGQGPEFLTYFQNEAQLDKSGLPSDRFFAERPEGSVSTLKIQRTQQEDSAVYLCASRTPGLAAYNEQFFGPGTRLTVL.

This sequence joins TRBV29-1 and TRBJ2-1; 8 nucleotides agree with TRBD1. Per the germline V gene, CDR1 is SQVTM and CDR2 is ANQGSEA. Unmatched junction bases numbered 10, after V lost 4 bases and J lost 2 bases. There are 16 residues in the CDR3. This chain's CDR3 is CSVVQKGQDPYNEQFF. Here the CDR3 DNA reads TGCAGCGTTGTTCAAAAGGGACAGGACCCCTACAATGAGCAGTTCTTC.

V gene TRBV7-2 combines with J gene TRBJ2-5; no reliable D call. CDR1 and CDR2 from the germline V gene are SGHTA and FQGNSA. The CDR3 contains 16 residues. Trimming shortened V by 6 bases and J by 0 bases, and 17 bases separated the two germline ends. The CDR3 sequence: CASSRPVDEYQETQYF. CDR3 in DNA: TGTGCCAGCAGTCGCCCCGTAGACGAGTACCAAGAGACCCAGTACTTC.

This clonotype was found a few times. The rearrangement uses TRBV20-1 and TRBJ2-1; 10 nucleotides match TRBD2. Germline CDR1 DFQATT, CDR2 SNEGSKA (reference sequence). V lost 6 bases and J lost 8; bases outside the gene matches: 7. The CDR3 has 13 amino acids. The CDR3 reads CSATYLAGDEQFF. DNA of the CDR3: TGCAGTGCGACCTATCTAGCGGGGGATGAGCAGTTCTTC.